The rows below give T cell receptor beta chains drawn from one sample of a study of cytomegalovirus exposure and HLA in healthy donors. TCRdb's table, derived via immunoSEQ multiplex PCR, lists solely in-frame clones and lacks some. The table lists 75,000 to 90,000 clones, under 80% of them singletons. Sequences were obtained from PBMCs. The receptors here all came from a human donor in good health. The CDR3 runs from the conserved cysteine through the conserved F or W. D genes are given only for firm matches. For some rows the clone size is stated as once, few or many, or as a class when expanded; others skip it.

d_call clone_size j_call v_call cdr3_aa cdr3_nt
- - TRBJ2-1 TRBV30 CAWMGRRVYNEQFF TGTGCCTGGATGGGTAGGCGGGTATACAATGAGCAGTTCTTC
TRBD1 few TRBJ1-6 TRBV2 CASRLTGGIDMGSPLHF TGTGCCAGCAGGCTGACAGGGGGCATCGACATGGGCTCACCCCTCCACTTT
TRBD1 - TRBJ1-5 TRBV6-5 CASSVGQGPNRPQHF TGTGCCAGCAGTGTAGGACAGGGCCCCAATCGGCCCCAGCATTTT
TRBD1 - TRBJ1-2 TRBV5-4 CASNRDRQGGYTF TGTGCCAGCAACCGGGACAGGCAGGGTGGCTACACCTTC
TRBD1 - TRBJ1-5 TRBV19 CASSWTGKNQPQHF TGTGCCAGTAGTTGGACAGGCAAGAATCAGCCCCAGCATTTT
- once TRBJ2-7 TRBV6-5 CASSRQVSYEQYF TGTGCCAGCAGTCGACAGGTTTCCTACGAGCAGTACTTC
TRBD1 - TRBJ2-3 TRBV9 CASSPRGRRTDTQYF TGTGCCAGCAGCCCTAGGGGGCGGCGCACAGATACGCAGTATTTT
TRBD1 - TRBJ1-4 TRBV5-8 CASSDRDRNEKLFF TGTGCCAGCAGCGACCGGGACAGGAATGAAAAACTGTTTTTT
TRBD1 - TRBJ2-1 TRBV5-1 CASSKGTGNAYNEQFF TGTGCCAGCAGCAAGGGGACAGGGAATGCCTACAATGAGCAGTTCTTC
- once TRBJ2-7 TRBV13 CASSSQGRGREQYF TGTGCCAGCAGCTCACAGGGCCGGGGACGGGAGCAGTACTTC
TRBD1 - TRBJ1-3 TRBV4-3 CASSPYGQGATGNTIYF TGCGCCAGCAGCCCGTACGGACAGGGGGCGACTGGAAACACCATATATTTT
TRBD2 - TRBJ2-3 TRBV6-1 CASSELPSGGTDTQYF TGTGCCAGCAGTGAACTCCCTAGCGGGGGTACAGATACGCAGTATTTT
TRBD1 - TRBJ1-1 TRBV7-2 CASTLRQGRTEAFF TGTGCCAGCACTCTGCGACAGGGTCGAACTGAAGCTTTCTTT
- - TRBJ2-2 TRBV6-6 CASSHLGQGGTGELFF TGTGCCAGCAGTCACCTCGGGCAGGGGGGTACCGGGGAGCTGTTTTTT
- - TRBJ1-1 TRBV4-3 CASSQEDSGGTEAFF TGCGCCAGCAGCCAAGAGGACTCCGGGGGGACTGAAGCTTTCTTT
TRBD2 - TRBJ2-3 TRBV5-6 CASSLRGGAKDTQYF TGTGCCAGCAGCTTGCGCGGGGGGGCAAAAGATACGCAGTATTTT
TRBD2 once TRBJ2-7 TRBV5-1 CASSLSTSGDEQYF TGCGCCAGCAGCTTGTCCACTAGCGGGGATGAGCAGTACTTC
TRBD1 - TRBJ1-1 TRBV29-1 CSVANRGTMRTEAFF TGCAGCGTTGCAAACAGGGGGACTATGAGGACTGAAGCTTTCTTT
TRBD1 - TRBJ2-6 TRBV5-1 CASSLVGTGDLSGANVLTF TGCGCCAGCAGCTTGGTCGGGACAGGCGATCTCTCTGGGGCCAACGTCCTGACTTTC
TRBD2 few TRBJ2-2 TRBV7-7 CASSPRVSGRNTGELFF TGTGCTAGCAGCCCCCGGGTTAGCGGGAGGAACACCGGGGAGCTGTTTTTT
TRBD1 once TRBJ1-2 TRBV5-8 CASSRGQGDYGYTF TGTGCCAGCAGCCGAGGACAGGGGGACTATGGCTACACCTTC
TRBD1 once TRBJ1-2 TRBV15 CATSRTPGAGGGYTF TGTGCCACCAGCAGAACACCGGGGGCAGGGGGTGGCTACACCTTC
- few TRBJ2-5 TRBV6-5 CASRGAGSPVETQYF TGTGCCAGCCGGGGGGCGGGGTCCCCGGTAGAGACCCAGTACTTC
- - TRBJ1-2 TRBV5-4 CASSPTGSRRIYGYTF TGTGCCAGCAGCCCGACAGGATCGCGCCGGATATATGGCTACACCTTC